The source of this T cell receptor (beta chain) is a study of early T cells in non-severe SARS-CoV-2 infection. Whole-study findings and limits: Clonotype matching in VDJdb favored anti-spike CD8 responses and did not capture private and CD4 specificities.

The CDR3 runs to 16 residues. The V gene lost 3 bases and the J gene lost 6 bases, with 18 bases spanning the gap. As concerns this clonotype: The antigen is unknown.

The TCR library protocol was used to attach unique molecular identifiers. These identifiers were attached to individual cDNA molecules. TCRdb re-derived calls from the 5' RACE reads in MiXCR, one entry per CDR3 protein. The table lists tens of thousands of distinct CDR3 sequences, about 6.5% of them singletons, with around 20% in the top ten. The starting material was whole blood, obtained at baseline. This chain connects TRBV12-3 or TRBV12-4 to TRBJ2-1; D uncertain. The clonotype originates from an adult who was a healthcare worker with PCR-confirmed SARS-CoV-2 infection or an uninfected control (not recorded which). CDR3 loop: CASSFLVAPHSNEQFF. CDR3 DNA: TGTGCCAGCAGTTTCCTAGTAGCCCCTCATTCCAATGAGCAGTTCTTC.